A selection of T cell receptor beta chains follows, all from one sample in a study. MiXCR, run by TCRdb on the RT-PCR reads, gives a single entry per CDR3 protein. Here the sample spans more than 600,000 distinct CDR3 sequences, 11% to 15% being singletons. Sample: memory CD4+ T cells from blood. These receptors were obtained from a female donor in good health, serving as a healthy control. The CDR3 runs from the conserved cysteine through the conserved F or W. Each record gives: V gene, CDR3 length, clone size, D gene, J gene, CDR3 DNA, CDR3 protein. D genes are given only for firm matches. Not every row has a clone size; where given, it reads once, few, many or a size class.

>TRBV20-1|12|few|NA|TRBJ2-1
TGCAGTGCTAGACGCCTTAAATATGAGCAGTTCTTC
CSARRLKYEQFF
>TRBV7-2|15|few|TRBD1|TRBJ2-4
TGTGCCAGCAGCTCCGATGACAGGGGGCTAAACATTCAGTACTTC
CASSSDDRGLNIQYF
>TRBV6-5|19|few|TRBD2|TRBJ2-7
TGTGCCAGCAGTTGGCGATGGACTGTCCCCGGGGAGGGCTCCTACGAGCAGTACTTC
CASSWRWTVPGEGSYEQYF
>TRBV20-1|16|NA|TRBD2|TRBJ2-1
TGCAGTGCTAGAGATGGGGCTAGCGGTAACTACAATGAGCAGTTCTTC
CSARDGASGNYNEQFF
>TRBV6-6|14|few|TRBD1|TRBJ1-4
TGTGCCAGCAAGACGGGACAGGGGATTGAAAAACTGTTTTTT
CASKTGQGIEKLFF
>TRBV5-5|15|few|TRBD1|TRBJ2-7
TGTGCCAGCAGCACCGGGACAGTCGAATCCTACGAGCAGTACTTC
CASSTGTVESYEQYF
>TRBV28|14|few|TRBD1|TRBJ2-4
TGTGCCAGTCAGGGGGCAATAGCCAAAAACATTCAGTACTTC
CASQGAIAKNIQYF
>TRBV5-1|18|few|NA|TRBJ2-1
TGCGCCAGCAGCTTGCCTCGTGAGCAGGTCCTAAACAGGGATGAGCAGTTCTTC
CASSLPREQVLNRDEQFF
>TRBV27|14|NA|NA|TRBJ1-6
TGTGCCAGCAGTTTAGGGGAGGGGAATTCACCCCTCCACTTT
CASSLGEGNSPLHF
>TRBV3-1|15|NA|NA|TRBJ1-1
TGTGCCAGCAGCCAAAGTTGGGGGGGCCTCACTGAAGCTTTCTTT
CASSQSWGGLTEAFF
>TRBV20-1|18|many|TRBD2|TRBJ2-7
TGCAGTGCTCCCCCGATAGGACTAGCGGGAGCGCGGGGCATCGAGCAGTACTTC
CSAPPIGLAGARGIEQYF
>TRBV29-1|13|many|TRBD1|TRBJ1-1
TGCAGCGCCTCACAGGGGACGAACACTGAAGCTTTCTTT
CSASQGTNTEAFF
>TRBV29-1|15|many|TRBD1|TRBJ1-1
TGCAGCGTTGAAGGGATACAGGGGGCGCGTATTGAAGCTTTCTTT
CSVEGIQGARIEAFF
>TRBV3-1|15|many|TRBD2|TRBJ2-7
TGTGCCAGCAGCCTTGGGACTAGTGGTGGTCGGGAGCAGTACTTC
CASSLGTSGGREQYF
>TRBV5-6|16|NA|TRBD1|TRBJ1-2
TGTGCCAGCAGCCGCGGAGGACAGGGTATCAACTATGGCTACACCTTC
CASSRGGQGINYGYTF
>TRBV7-2|15|few|TRBD1|TRBJ1-2
TGTGCCAGCAGCAAATTGGACAGGTCGGAAGGGGGCTACACCTTC
CASSKLDRSEGGYTF
>TRBV5-6|15|NA|NA|TRBJ1-4
TGTGCCAGCAGCTCCACCGTGGCAGGAGGTGAAAAACTGTTTTTT
CASSSTVAGGEKLFF
>TRBV2|13|NA|TRBD1|TRBJ2-7
TGTGCCAGCAGACAGGGGGCCCAGAGGGAGCAGTACTTC
CASRQGAQREQYF
>TRBV27|19|many|TRBD2|TRBJ2-5
TGTGCCAGCAGTTTATCCTCAATTCTAGCGGGAGGATTCCAAGAGACCCAGTACTTC
CASSLSSILAGGFQETQYF
>TRBV19|13|NA|NA|TRBJ2-3
TGTGCCAGTAAGGTCCGGGGCACAGATACGCAGTATTTT
CASKVRGTDTQYF
>TRBV11-2|20|NA|TRBD2|TRBJ2-1
TGTGCCAGCAGCTTAAACCTCCGGTCGGCTAGCGGGCAATCCTACAATGAGCAGTTCTTC
CASSLNLRSASGQSYNEQFF
>TRBV9|16|few|NA|TRBJ1-4
TGTGCCAGCAGCGCCTCTCCGGACAGTAGGGAGGAAAAACTGTTTTTT
CASSASPDSREEKLFF
>TRBV6-2/TRBV6-3|16|NA|NA|TRBJ2-3
TGTGCCAGCAGTTACCGGGGAAGGCGGAGAACAGATACGCAGTATTTT
CASSYRGRRRTDTQYF
>TRBV4-1|17|many|TRBD1|TRBJ2-1
TGCGCCAGCAGCCAAGTCCCGACAGGGGTGCCCTACAATGAGCAGTTCTTC
CASSQVPTGVPYNEQFF
>TRBV7-6|15|few|TRBD1|TRBJ1-1
TGTGCCAGCAGTCTAAGACAGGGGCTGAACACTGAAGCTTTCTTT
CASSLRQGLNTEAFF
>TRBV5-1|16|NA|TRBD2|TRBJ2-2
TGCGCCAGCAGCTTGGCGCTAGCGGGAGAGATCGGGGAGCTGTTTTTT
CASSLALAGEIGELFF
>TRBV5-1|11|NA|NA|TRBJ1-1
TGCGCCAGCAGCTTGGAGGGAGTAGCTTTCTTT
CASSLEGVAFF